This T cell receptor beta chain was identified in a study of PD-1 blockade in classical Hodgkin lymphoma. Study conclusions and caveats: Baseline TCR diversity was reportedly lower in newly diagnosed patients than healthy donors.

Clones were sequenced by immunoSEQ multiplex PCR, and TCRdb holds only the in-frame ones, with some missing. There are some 62,000 clones in the sample; approximately 90% occur only once, and approximately 13% lies in the top ten. Each of the patients experienced relapse following autologous stem cell transplantation, and their brentuximab vedotin exposure differed. This clone has more than one count but fewer than ten. Its antigen is currently unknown. The source is a human donor with classical Hodgkin lymphoma. The material was peripheral blood mononuclear cells (PBMCs), obtained at baseline.

In DNA form, the CDR3 reads TGTGCCAGCAGTGACCCCGGCCCTAACTATGGCTACACCTTC. It codes for CASSDPGPNYGYTF. The chain recombines TRBV6-4 with TRBJ1-2; D ambiguous. There are 14 residues in the CDR3. Trimming cost V 2 bases and J 0 bases, with 7 bases left between them. CDR1 and CDR2 from the germline V gene are MRHNA and SNTAGT.